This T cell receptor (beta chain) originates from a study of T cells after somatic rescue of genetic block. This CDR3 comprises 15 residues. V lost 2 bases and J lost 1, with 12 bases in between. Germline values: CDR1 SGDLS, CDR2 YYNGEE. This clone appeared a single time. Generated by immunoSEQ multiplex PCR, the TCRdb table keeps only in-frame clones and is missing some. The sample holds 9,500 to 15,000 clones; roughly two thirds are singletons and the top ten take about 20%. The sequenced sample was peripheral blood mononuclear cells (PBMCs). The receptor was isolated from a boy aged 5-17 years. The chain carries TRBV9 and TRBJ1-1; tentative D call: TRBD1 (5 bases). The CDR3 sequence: CASSVTPQGNTEAFF. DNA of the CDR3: TGTGCCAGCAGCGTGACCCCCCAGGGGAACACTGAAGCTTTCTTT.